These 14 T cell receptor beta chains share one sample of origin, sequenced in a study of beta chain features in type 1 diabetes. Sequencing targeted expressed TCRB transcripts, as all isolated RNA had been reverse transcribed. Produced via immunoSEQ multiplex PCR; TCRdb's table is partial and in-frame only. The table has 140,000 or so clones, over 9.5% seen once. Sequencing was performed on naive CD4+ T cells from blood. All receptors come from a man aged 18 to 35 in good health.

V and J are TRBV15 and TRBJ2-2; perhaps TRBD2 as D (6 bases). This CDR3 is 16 amino acids long. Trimming left V 0 bases short and J 6 bases short, with 14 bases between. The germline gives CDR1 LNHNV, CDR2 YYDKDF (reference sequence). In nucleotides, the CDR3 is TGTGCCACCAGCAGAGAGGCGGGGCGAGTAGCCGGGGAGCTGTTTTTT. It specifies CATSREAGRVAGELFF. The full variable domain, rest sourced from reference TRBV15 and TRBJ2-2, is DAMVIQNPRYQVTQFGKPVTLSCSQTLNHNVMYWYQQKSSQAPKLLFHYYDKDFNNEADTPDNFQSRRPNTSFCFLDIRSPGLGDTAMYLCATSREAGRVAGELFFGEGSRLTVL.

This clone was seen more than once but under ten times. The CDR3 nucleotides are TGTGCCAGCAGTGCGCGCCGGGACAGCATTCTCTCTGGGGCCAACGTCCTGACTTTC. As protein: CASSARRDSILSGANVLTF. V usage is TRBV6-1 and J usage is TRBJ2-6; 7 positions match TRBD1. This CDR3 has 19 residues. Trimming took 4 bases from V and 0 from J; bases not matched to a gene: 12. Germline V gene lookup returns CDR1 MNHNS and CDR2 SASEGT.

This clone was seen only a few times. This sequence joins TRBV2 and TRBJ2-7; D is unclear. Between the trimmed V and J ends, which lost 0 bases and 7 bases, there was a span of 13 bases. Looked up from germline, CDR1 is SNHLY and CDR2 is FYNNEI. The CDR3 covers 14 residues. Here the CDR3 DNA reads TGTGCCAGCAGTGAAGCCCGGCAGGTTGGGGAGCAGTACTTC. This encodes CASSEARQVGEQYF.

The chain joins TRBV4-1 to TRBJ1-2; D unresolved. This CDR3 spans 13 amino acids. Germline CDR1 reads MGHRA; CDR2 reads YSYEKL. V lost 2 bases and J 2 bases, leaving 6 bases between the germline ends. In nucleotides, the CDR3 is TGCGCCAGCAGCCAACGGGAAAACTATGGCTACACCTTC. Translating gives CASSQRENYGYTF.

This sequence joins TRBV5-6 and TRBJ1-1, with unresolved D. This CDR3 contains 13 residues. V lost 2 bases and J 4 bases, leaving 9 bases between the germline ends. Germline V gives CDR1 SGHDT, CDR2 YYEEEE. CDR3 nucleotide sequence: TGTGCCAGCAGCTTTGAACGGGGCACTGAAGCTTTCTTT. As protein: CASSFERGTEAFF.

This clone was detected a few times. This chain uses TRBV6-6 with TRBJ1-1; TRBD1 is a possible D gene (6 bases). V dropped 6 bases and J dropped 11 bases, with 16 bases sitting between them. CDR3 length: 12 residues. Germline lookup yields CDR1 MNHNY and CDR2 SVGAGI (reference sequence). CDR3 nucleotide sequence: TGTGCCAGCAGAATGACAGGCGGCTGGGCTTTCTTT. Its translation: CASRMTGGWAFF.

The rearrangement links TRBV5-1 to TRBJ1-1; D is perhaps TRBD1 (6 bases). Looked up from germline, CDR1 is SGHRS and CDR2 is YFSETQ. Trimming shortened V by 5 bases and J by 1 base, and 12 bases separated the two germline ends. This CDR3 is 14 amino acids long. CDR3 DNA: TGCGCCAGCAGTTTCGGACAGCCGAACACTGAAGCTTTCTTT. It yields the protein CASSFGQPNTEAFF.

CDR3 residues: CASSLGGGYNSPLHF. CDR3 bases: TGTGCCAGCAGCTTAGGGGGGGGTTATAATTCACCCCTCCACTTT. The rearrangement links TRBV11-2 to TRBJ1-6, with D possibly being TRBD1 (5 bases). Germline V lookup: CDR1 SGHAT, CDR2 FQNNGV. The CDR3 spans 15 residues. The V gene lost 1 base and the J gene lost 4 bases, with 8 bases spanning the gap.

This clone has more than one count but fewer than ten. The V and J genes are TRBV6-6 and TRBJ2-2; D is uncertain. The CDR3 consists of 13 residues. The V end was cut by 4 bases, the J end by 1 base, with 4 bases between. Germline V gene data show CDR1 as MNHNY and CDR2 as SVGAGI (reference sequence). The CDR3 nucleotides are TGTGCCAGCAGTTCAGGGAACACCGGGGAGCTGTTTTTT. This gives the protein CASSSGNTGELFF.

This clone showed up just a few times. This chain joins TRBV4-3 and TRBJ1-4; 8 nucleotides agree with TRBD1. After removal of 0 bases from V and 8 bases from J, the junction contained 5 bases not matched to a gene. The CDR3 covers 15 residues. CDR1 is LGHNA, CDR2 YSLEER, per germline. CDR3 in amino acids: CASSQDRTGWEKLFF. CDR3 bases: TGCGCCAGCAGCCAAGATAGGACAGGGTGGGAAAAACTGTTTTTT.

CDR3 coding DNA: TGTGCCAGCAGCTTGGCCCGGTGGCAAGAGACCCAGTACTTC. Protein product: CASSLARWQETQYF. This sequence joins TRBV5-4 and TRBJ2-5; no reliable D call. The CDR3 consists of 14 residues. V was cut by 0 bases and J by 2 bases, with 8 bases left in between. Germline values: CDR1 SGHNT, CDR2 YYREEE (reference sequence).

This clone was seen ten or more times. The rearrangement joins TRBV29-1 to TRBJ1-4; 7 bases line up with TRBD1. J lost 7 bases, V lost 6 bases, and 8 bases had no gene match. The CDR3 is made up of 13 amino acids. CDR1 is SQVTM and CDR2 is ANQGSEA in the germline V gene. CDR3 nucleotide sequence: TGCAGCGTCGAGGACAGGATGGGTGAAAAACTGTTTTTT. Residues: CSVEDRMGEKLFF.

The V call is TRBV18, the J call TRBJ2-5, with TRBD2 as a possible D gene (6 bases). CDR3 size: 14 residues. CDR1 is KGHSH, CDR2 LQKENI, per germline. V was cut by 0 bases and J by 4 bases, with 9 bases left in between. The CDR3 is CASSPPEGRETQYF. CDR3 coding DNA: TGTGCCAGCTCACCACCGGAGGGAAGAGAGACCCAGTACTTC.

This chain links TRBV29-1 with TRBJ2-5; D is perhaps TRBD2 (5 bases). CDR1 is SQVTM and CDR2 is ANQGSEA in the germline V gene. The V end was cut by 3 bases, the J end by 2 bases, with 10 bases between. This CDR3 region has 13 residues. The CDR3: CSVDAPGQETQYF. Written as DNA, the CDR3 is TGCAGCGTTGACGCACCGGGGCAAGAGACCCAGTACTTC.